One and the same sample provided the 6 T cell receptor beta chains below, sequenced in a study of T cells after yellow fever vaccination. TCRdb re-analysed the 5' RACE reads in MiXCR, keeping a single row per CDR3 protein. Of under 550,000 distinct CDR3 sequences in the sample, roughly 22% were seen once. The sample in question was PBMCs, obtained 20 to 25 days after the first yellow fever vaccination. These receptors all stem from a man between 18 and 35 years old who received the YFV17D yellow fever vaccine.

This clonotype turned up a few times. This rearrangement joins TRBV7-6 to TRBJ2-5; a weak D match, TRBD2 (5 bases). This CDR3 has 14 residues. Trimming shortened V by 1 base and J by 3 bases, and 9 bases separated the two germline ends. Germline values: CDR1 SGHVS, CDR2 FNYEAQ. The CDR3 loop is CASSLGTGEETQYF. As DNA, the CDR3 is TGTGCCAGCAGCTTAGGGACTGGCGAAGAGACCCAGTACTTC. The full variable domain, rest sourced from reference TRBV7-6 and TRBJ2-5, is GAGVSQSPRYKVTKRGQDVALRCDPISGHVSLYWYRQALGQGPEFLTYFNYEAQQDKSGLPNDRFSAERPEGSISTLTIQRTEQRDSAMYRCASSLGTGEETQYFGPGTRLLVL.

This clonotype was seen repeatedly, ten times or more. V gene TRBV6-4 combines with J gene TRBJ2-3; 15 nucleotides agree with TRBD2. The CDR3 spans 16 residues. V dropped 5 bases and J dropped 3; count of bases not matched to a gene: 3. Germline CDR1 MRHNA, CDR2 SNTAGT. This chain's CDR3 is CASSRTSGGVTDTQYF. DNA of the CDR3: TGTGCCAGCAGTCGGACTAGCGGGGGGGTGACAGATACGCAGTATTTT.

The rearrangement uses TRBV5-1 and TRBJ2-1; D may be TRBD2 (7 bases). Germline assignment: CDR1 SGHRS and CDR2 YFSETQ. The V end lost 2 bases, the J end lost 5 bases, and 11 bases lay between the germline ends. The CDR3 is made up of 14 amino acids. The CDR3 is CASSFRGGHNEQFF. The CDR3 DNA follows: TGCGCCAGCAGCTTCCGCGGGGGCCACAATGAGCAGTTCTTC. Using reference TRBV5-1 and TRBJ2-1 for the parts outside the CDR3, the full variable domain is KAGVTQTPRYLIKTRGQQVTLSCSPISGHRSVSWYQQTPGQGLQFLFEYFSETQRNKGNFPGRFSGRQFSNSRSEMNVSTLELGDSALYLCASSFRGGHNEQFFGPGTRLTVL.

This clonotype was seen many times. The CDR3 nucleotides are TGTGCCAGCAGCCCCAGCGATAGCAATCAGCCCCAGCATTTT. This codes for CASSPSDSNQPQHF. The gene calls are TRBV6-5 and TRBJ1-5; D remains ambiguous. CDR1 is MNHEY and CDR2 is SVGAGI in the germline V gene. Trimming took 6 bases from V and 0 from J, leaving 9 bases between them. The CDR3 is 14 amino acids.

This clonotype was observed a few times. V and J are TRBV12-3 or TRBV12-4 and TRBJ1-6; D is unclear. This CDR3 comprises 14 residues. Deletions cut 3 bases from V and 7 bases from J, with 10 bases between. The CDR3 sequence is CASSFTESNSPLHF. CDR3 sequence (DNA): TGTGCCAGCAGTTTCACGGAGAGCAATTCACCCCTCCACTTT.

This chain uses TRBV25-1 with TRBJ2-7; 9 nucleotides align to TRBD2. Germline CDR1 reads MGHDK; CDR2 reads SYGVNS. The CDR3 is made up of 13 amino acids. J lost 6 bases, V lost 5 bases, and 5 bases had no gene match. CDR3 sequence reads: CASSRGGAREQYF. CDR3 sequence (DNA): TGTGCCAGCAGTCGCGGGGGGGCCCGCGAGCAGTACTTC.